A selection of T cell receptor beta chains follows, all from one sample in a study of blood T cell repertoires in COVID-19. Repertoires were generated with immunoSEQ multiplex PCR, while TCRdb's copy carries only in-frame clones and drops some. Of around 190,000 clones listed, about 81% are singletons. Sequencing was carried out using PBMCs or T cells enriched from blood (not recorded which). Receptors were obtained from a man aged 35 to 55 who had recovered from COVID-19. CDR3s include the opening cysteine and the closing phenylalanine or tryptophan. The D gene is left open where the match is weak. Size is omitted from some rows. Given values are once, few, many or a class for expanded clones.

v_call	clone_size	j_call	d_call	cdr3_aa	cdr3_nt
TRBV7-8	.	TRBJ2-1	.	CASSLAFRVGQFF	TGTGCCAGCAGCTTAGCTTTTCGGGTTGGGCAGTTCTTC
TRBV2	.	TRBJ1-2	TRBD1	CASRVNQGATAGYTF	TGTGCCAGCAGGGTTAATCAGGGGGCCACGGCTGGCTACACCTTC
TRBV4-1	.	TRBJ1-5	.	CASSQDTGGRPQHF	TGCGCCAGCAGCCAAGACACAGGTGGACGGCCCCAGCATTTT
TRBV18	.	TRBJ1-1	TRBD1	CASSPDRLNTEAFF	TGTGCCAGCTCGCCGGACAGGCTGAACACTGAAGCTTTCTTT
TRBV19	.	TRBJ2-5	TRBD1	CASSGQGKETQYF	TGTGCCAGTAGCGGACAGGGAAAAGAGACCCAGTACTTC
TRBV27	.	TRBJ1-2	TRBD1	CASSRTGQAVNGYTF	TGTGCCAGCAGTCGTACGGGACAGGCGGTGAATGGCTACACCTTC
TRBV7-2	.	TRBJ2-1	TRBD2	CASSLEQPGLANNEQFF	TGTGCCAGCAGCTTAGAACAGCCGGGACTAGCAAACAATGAGCAGTTCTTC
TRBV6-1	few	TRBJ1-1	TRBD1	CASSEGGRGRRTEAFF	TGTGCCAGCAGTGAAGGAGGCAGGGGGCGGCGTACTGAAGCTTTCTTT
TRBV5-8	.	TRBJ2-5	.	CASSPGYPGQETQYF	TGTGCCAGCAGCCCAGGTTACCCAGGCCAAGAGACCCAGTACTTC
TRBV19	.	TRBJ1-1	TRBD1	CASSSRGTVKEAFF	TGTGCCAGTAGTTCCCGTGGGACAGTAAAAGAAGCTTTCTTT
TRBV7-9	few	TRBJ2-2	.	CASSYLGGGELFF	TGTGCCAGCAGCTATCTCGGGGGCGGGGAGCTGTTTTTT
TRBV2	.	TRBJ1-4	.	CASSVLEGGKLFF	TGTGCCAGCAGTGTCCTGGAGGGAGGAAAACTGTTTTTT
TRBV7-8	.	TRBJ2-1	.	CASSTSSDYNEQFF	TGTGCCAGCAGCACGAGTTCTGATTACAATGAGCAGTTCTTC
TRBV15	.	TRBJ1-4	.	CATSRNRNEKLFF	TGTGCCACCAGCAGAAATCGTAATGAAAAACTGTTTTTT
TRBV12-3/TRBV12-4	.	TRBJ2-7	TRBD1	CASKGQGTYEQYF	TGTGCCAGCAAGGGACAGGGAACCTACGAGCAGTACTTC
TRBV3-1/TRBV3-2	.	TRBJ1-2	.	CASSQAYGYTF	TGTGCCAGCAGCCAGGCCTATGGCTACACCTTC
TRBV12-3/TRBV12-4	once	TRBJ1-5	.	CASSFRNQPQHF	TGTGCCAGCAGTTTCAGGAATCAGCCCCAGCATTTT
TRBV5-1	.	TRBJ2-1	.	CASIRDAGSYNEQFF	TGCGCCAGCATTCGCGACGCGGGGTCCTACAATGAGCAGTTCTTC
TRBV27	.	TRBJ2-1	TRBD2	CASSSLAGYGSYNEQFF	TGTGCCAGCAGTTCACTAGCGGGATACGGGTCCTACAATGAGCAGTTCTTC
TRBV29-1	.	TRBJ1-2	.	CSVEGGSEGGYGYTF	TGCAGCGTTGAAGGAGGGTCTGAGGGAGGCTATGGCTACACCTTC
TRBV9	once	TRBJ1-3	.	CASSVDSGNTIYF	TGTGCCAGCAGCGTAGACAGCGGAAACACCATATATTTT
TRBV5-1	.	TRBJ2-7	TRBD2	CASSLPGGSSYEQYF	TGCGCCAGCAGCTTACCGGGGGGTAGCTCCTACGAGCAGTACTTC
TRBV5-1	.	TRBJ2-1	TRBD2	CASSPGTSGGAQILDEQFF	TGCGCCAGCAGCCCCGGGACTAGCGGGGGGGCCCAAATTTTGGATGAGCAGTTCTTC
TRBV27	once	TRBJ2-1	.	CASRDMGRYNEQFF	TGTGCCAGCAGAGACATGGGGAGGTACAATGAGCAGTTCTTC
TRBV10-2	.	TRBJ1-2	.	CASSESGANYGYTF	TGCGCCAGCAGTGAGTCGGGGGCAAACTATGGCTACACCTTC
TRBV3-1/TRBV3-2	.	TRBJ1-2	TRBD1	CASSPLGQGADYGYTF	TGTGCCAGCAGCCCGTTGGGACAGGGGGCGGACTATGGCTACACCTTC
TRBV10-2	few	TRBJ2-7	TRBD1	CASSKYTSGGSYEQYF	TGCGCCAGCAGCAAGTATACGTCAGGGGGTTCCTACGAGCAGTACTTC
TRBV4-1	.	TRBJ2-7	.	CASSQDRGPTYEQYF	TGCGCCAGCAGCCAAGATAGAGGTCCCACCTACGAGCAGTACTTC
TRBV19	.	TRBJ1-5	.	CASKYGKSNQPQHF	TGTGCCAGTAAGTACGGGAAGAGCAATCAGCCCCAGCATTTT
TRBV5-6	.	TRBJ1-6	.	CASSFRNSPLHF	TGTGCCAGCAGCTTTCGGAATTCACCCCTCCACTTT
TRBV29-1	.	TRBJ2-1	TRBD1	CSVKGTANEQFF	TGCAGCGTTAAAGGGACAGCCAATGAGCAGTTCTTC
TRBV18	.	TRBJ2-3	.	CASSPSPTDTQYF	TGTGCCAGCTCACCATCGCCTACCGATACGCAGTATTTT
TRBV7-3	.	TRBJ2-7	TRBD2	CASSLEAGGPDEQYF	TGTGCCAGCAGCTTAGAGGCGGGAGGGCCCGACGAGCAGTACTTC
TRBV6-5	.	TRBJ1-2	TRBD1	CASMGQLIIYGYTF	TGTGCCAGCATGGGACAGCTAATCATTTATGGCTACACCTTC
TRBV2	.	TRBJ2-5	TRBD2	CASKTSGGPGETQYF	TGTGCCAGCAAGACTAGCGGGGGGCCGGGGGAGACCCAGTACTTC
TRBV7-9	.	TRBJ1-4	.	CASSLAAQGNEKLFF	TGTGCCAGCAGCTTAGCGGCTCAGGGGAATGAAAAACTGTTTTTT
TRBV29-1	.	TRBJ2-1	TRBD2	CSVESFSGSYNEQFF	TGCAGCGTTGAATCTTTTAGCGGGAGCTACAATGAGCAGTTCTTC
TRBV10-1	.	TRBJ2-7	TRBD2	CASSSSGSYEQYF	TGCGCCAGCAGTTCTAGCGGTTCCTACGAGCAGTACTTC
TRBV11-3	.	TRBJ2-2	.	CASSAHGVNTGELFF	TGTGCCAGCAGCGCACACGGGGTGAACACCGGGGAGCTGTTTTTT
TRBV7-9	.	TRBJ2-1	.	CASSSAGQSYNEQFF	TGTGCCAGCAGCTCAGCTGGCCAATCCTACAATGAGCAGTTCTTC
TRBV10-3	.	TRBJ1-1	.	CAFGVTDTEAFF	TGTGCCTTCGGGGTAACAGACACTGAAGCTTTCTTT
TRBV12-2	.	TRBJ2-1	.	CASRHLIERGPLSYNEQFF	TGTGCAAGTCGCCACCTGATCGAGCGGGGGCCTCTATCCTACAATGAGCAGTTCTTC
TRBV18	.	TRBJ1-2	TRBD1	CASSPTGQEGYTF	TGTGCCAGCTCCCCTACGGGACAGGAGGGCTACACCTTC
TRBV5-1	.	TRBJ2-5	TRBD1	CASSLGAGGKETQYF	TGCGCCAGCAGCTTGGGGGCAGGGGGTAAAGAGACCCAGTACTTC
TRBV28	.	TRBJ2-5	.	CASSLGQQETQYF	TGTGCCAGCAGTTTAGGCCAGCAAGAGACCCAGTACTTC
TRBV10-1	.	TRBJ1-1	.	CASSEFRGSEAFF	TGCGCCAGCAGTGAATTTCGGGGATCTGAAGCTTTCTTT
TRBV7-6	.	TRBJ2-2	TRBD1	CASSPVPGAGGTGELFF	TGTGCCAGCAGCCCCGTCCCAGGTGCAGGGGGAACCGGGGAGCTGTTTTTT
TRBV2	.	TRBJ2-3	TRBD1	CASRVGGAWDTQYF	TGTGCCAGCAGGGTAGGGGGCGCCTGGGATACGCAGTATTTT
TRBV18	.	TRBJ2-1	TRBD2	CASSPRLAGGQSEQFF	TGTGCCAGCTCACCTCGACTAGCGGGGGGGCAAAGTGAGCAGTTCTTC